Below, one T cell receptor (beta chain) is given with its context. The specificity of this receptor is unknown. Base qualities are not at hand, and no much larger clone is one base apart. The sample belongs to a study of blood T cell repertoires in COVID-19 (dated by TCRdb to about 2020). Concerning the study at large: Collaborator samples came from the United States, Italy and Spain and covered acute and convalescent phases of COVID-19. The material from the prospective study consisted of cDNA or gDNA derived from T cells, B-cell-depleted T cells, or PBMCs. Deeply sampled blood TCRbeta repertoires from subjects exposed to, actively infected with, or recovered from COVID-19 were included in the dataset. The repertoires were made available in a free public database intended to serve as a resource for research on the immune response to SARS-CoV-2. Samples were obtained from the ongoing ImmuneRACE study (first 160 participants) and from about 1,300 subjects provided by 6 global collaborators. Sample metadata almost always included a de-identified subject ID, COVID-19 status, age in years and sex. HLA class I and class II types, where available, came from metadata supplied by the sample provider rather than from assay-based typing. What the study reported, not specific to this receptor: How much clinical and demographic metadata was included differed by source and by participant, and the metadata was provided uncurated.

The immunoSEQ Assay, a bias-controlled multiplex PCR, was used to amplify TCRbeta CDR3 regions from genomic DNA. For the original study's pipeline: Nucleated cell counts per sample were estimated from amplification of reference gene primers within the assay. Sequence reads were collapsed and filtered to measure the absolute abundance of every unique TCRbeta CDR3 rearrangement. For each sample, productive Simpson clonality was calculated as the square root of Simpson's diversity index over productive rearrangements. TCRdb took this table from immuneACCESS and kept in-frame rearrangements with V and J called. Such tables lack part of the clones; where checked against another copy, unresolved V genes explain under half of the gap, and the rest is unexplained. The V and J calls and clone size come from that table; D and trimming were worked out from the DNA. The sample profile shows some 200,000 clones; around nine tenths of them were found once. 1.5% of the sample belongs to the ten largest clones.

The collaborating institutions used their own protocols to collect whole blood in K2EDTA tubes. For TCRbeta analysis, collaborator samples were shipped as frozen whole blood, as isolated PBMCs, or as DNA extracted from either sample type. The germline V gene yields MGHRA for CDR1 and YSYEKL for CDR2. V and J lose 0 bases and 7 bases, and a span of 10 bases separates them. The CDR3 measures 14 amino acids from cysteine to phenylalanine. Here the CDR3 DNA is all that survives: 42 bases in frame from base 1. The chain employs TRBV4-1 and TRBJ1-5, with the identity of the D gene unclear. The source is a man between 18 and 35 years old with active or convalescent COVID-19. Sequencing used peripheral blood. The CDR3 loop reads CASSQDSSGQPQHF. The DNA reads TGCGCCAGCAGCCAAGATTCGTCGGGACAGCCCCAGCATTTT.